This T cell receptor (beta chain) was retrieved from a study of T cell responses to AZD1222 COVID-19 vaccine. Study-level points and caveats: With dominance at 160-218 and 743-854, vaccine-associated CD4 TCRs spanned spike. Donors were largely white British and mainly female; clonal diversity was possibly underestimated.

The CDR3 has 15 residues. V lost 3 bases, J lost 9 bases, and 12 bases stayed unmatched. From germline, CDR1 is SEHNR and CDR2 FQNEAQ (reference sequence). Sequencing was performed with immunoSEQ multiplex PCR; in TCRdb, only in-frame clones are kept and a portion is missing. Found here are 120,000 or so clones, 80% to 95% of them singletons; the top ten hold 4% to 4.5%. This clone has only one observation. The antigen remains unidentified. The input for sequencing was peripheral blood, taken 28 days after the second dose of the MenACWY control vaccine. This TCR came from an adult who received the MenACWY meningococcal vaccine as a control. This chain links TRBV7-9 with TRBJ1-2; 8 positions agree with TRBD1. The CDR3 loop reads CASSFLMSRGLSYTF. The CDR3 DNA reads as TGTGCCAGCAGCTTTTTGATGAGCAGGGGGCTTAGCTACACCTTC.